What follows are 10 T cell receptor beta chains derived from one specimen sequenced in a study of a mutant IDH1 vaccine in newly diagnosed glioma. These receptors' antigens are unknown. The time point: week 23, last vaccination. Mutant IDH1 20-mer peptide, at 300 ug, made up each vaccine dose, with topical imiquimod. The protocol was immunoSEQ multiplex PCR, while the TCRdb copy is restricted to in-frame clones and leaves out a portion. Found here are almost 85,000 clones, 70% to 90% of them singletons; the top ten hold roughly 2.2%. Specimen: PBMCs, collected from a glioma patient whose treatment included an IDH1 peptide vaccine. These receptors all stem from a man aged 25 to 40 with glioma. Some clones in this sample may be carry-over from other donors' samples.

The chain combines TRBV6-6 with TRBJ1-1; D may be TRBD1 (6 bases). Germline V gene data show CDR1 as MNHNY and CDR2 as SVGAGI (reference sequence). V shed 6 bases and J shed 5 bases, with 22 bases lying between them. The CDR3 extends over 16 amino acids. In nucleotides, the CDR3 is TGTGCCAGCAGACAGGCTCGACAGGTTGTGGAGACTGAAGCTTTCTTT. It translates to CASRQARQVVETEAFF.

The rearrangement uses TRBV6-6 and TRBJ1-6, with D unclear. V was shortened by 5 bases and J by 5 bases, with 10 bases between the two germline ends. This CDR3 has 14 residues. CDR1 is MNHNY and CDR2 is SVGAGI in the germline V gene (reference sequence). The CDR3 reads CASSRTQDNSPLHF. CDR3 nucleotides: TGTGCCAGCAGTCGCACCCAAGATAATTCACCCCTCCACTTT.

The chain uses TRBV2 and TRBJ1-2; D unresolved. Trimming removed 4 bases at V and 8 bases at J, with 5 bases between. Per germline, CDR1 SNHLY and CDR2 FYNNEI. This CDR3 comprises 10 residues. Here the CDR3 reads CASSGGGYTF. The CDR3 coding sequence is TGTGCCAGCAGTGGAGGCGGCTACACCTTC.

This clone was observed a handful of times. This chain uses TRBV18 with TRBJ2-5; the D gene is possibly TRBD2 (5 bases). V was trimmed by 3 bases and J by 5 bases, leaving 13 bases between them. CDR3 length equals 14 residues. The germline CDR1 and CDR2 sequences are KGHSH and LQKENI. CDR3 sequence: CASSPPRATETQYF. CDR3 nucleotide sequence: TGTGCCAGCTCACCTCCGAGGGCAACGGAGACCCAGTACTTC.

This chain joins TRBV28 and TRBJ1-2; 7 bases are a match to TRBD1. V lost 7 bases and J lost 2; bases outside the gene matches: 7. The CDR3 is 14 amino acids. Germline-derived CDR1 and CDR2 are MDHEN and SYDVKM. CDR3 DNA: TGTGCCAGCACCTTAGGGACAGCCAACTATGGCTACACCTTC. Amino acids: CASTLGTANYGYTF.

The chain couples TRBV27 to TRBJ2-7; a possible D gene is TRBD2 (7 bases). Germline loops: CDR1 MNHEY, CDR2 SMNVEV (reference sequence). The CDR3 length is 14 residues. V was clipped by 2 bases and J by 7 bases, with 15 bases between them. The CDR3 region has the DNA TGTGCCAGCAGTTTAGCGGGGGCTGGGGGGGAGCAGTACTTC. Amino acids: CASSLAGAGGEQYF.

This sequence joins TRBV9 and TRBJ2-6; perhaps TRBD1 as D (6 bases). CDR1 is SGDLS, CDR2 YYNGEE, per germline. V was clipped by 3 bases and J by 3 bases, with 16 bases between them. This CDR3 region has 17 residues. The CDR3 here is CASSAGTRPGGANVLTF. For the CDR3, the DNA is TGTGCCAGCAGCGCCGGGACACGGCCTGGTGGGGCCAACGTCCTGACTTTC.

The sample holds a few counts of this clone. The chain joins TRBV10-3 to TRBJ1-1; D ambiguous. This CDR3 is 16 amino acids long. Trimming removed 0 bases from V and 4 bases from J, with 15 bases in between. Germline CDR1 ENHRY, CDR2 SYGVKD. The CDR3 DNA reads as TGTGCCATCAGTGAGTCGGACGATAAGCTGTTCACTGAAGCTTTCTTT. Its protein product is CAISESDDKLFTEAFF.

This chain connects TRBV9 to TRBJ2-7, with TRBD2 matching 8 bases. V dropped 0 bases and J dropped 3; count of bases not matched to a gene: 5. CDR3 length: 15 residues. Germline CDR1 and CDR2: SGDLS and YYNGEE. CDR3 protein: CASSVGTSGIYEQYF. The CDR3 coding sequence is TGTGCCAGCAGCGTAGGAACTAGCGGAATCTACGAGCAGTACTTC.

In nucleotides, the CDR3 is TGTGCCAGCAGCGGACGGACTAGCGGGGCCTACAATGAGCAGTTCTTC. As protein: CASSGRTSGAYNEQFF. This rearrangement joins TRBV9 to TRBJ2-1, with 12 bases aligning to TRBD2. The germline V gene encodes CDR1 SGDLS and CDR2 YYNGEE. The CDR3 spans 16 residues. The junction had 3 bases not matched to a gene; V was cut back by 3 bases and J by 2 bases. The full variable domain, in which reference TRBV9 and TRBJ2-1 provide the parts outside the CDR3, is DSGVTQTPKHLITATGQRVTLRCSPRSGDLSVYWYQQSLDQGLQFLIQYYNGEERAKGNILERFSAQQFPDLHSELNLSSLELGDSALYFCASSGRTSGAYNEQFFGPGTRLTVL.